One sample yielded the 16 T cell receptor beta chains listed below, sequenced in a study of T cell changes during pregnancy in multiple sclerosis. Here immunoSEQ multiplex PCR was the method, and the copy in TCRdb shows in-frame clones only, minus some. The sample carries about 100,000 clones, over 85% recorded once. Here the sequenced sample was peripheral blood, taken in the second trimester of pregnancy. These receptors originate from a female donor with multiple sclerosis, enrolled in a pregnancy study.

This chain connects TRBV9 to TRBJ2-7; 8 nucleotides agree with TRBD2. The length of the CDR3 is 14 residues. Trimming cost V 2 bases and J 2 bases; bases outside gene matches: 3. Germline-derived CDR1 and CDR2 are SGDLS and YYNGEE. As DNA, the CDR3 is TGTGCCAGCAGCGTGGGCGGGAGGACCTACGAGCAGTACTTC. It encodes CASSVGGRTYEQYF.

This clone turned up a few times. The genes are TRBV28 and TRBJ1-2; weak D call: TRBD1 (6 bases). V lost 6 bases, J lost 8 bases, and 13 bases lay in between. Looked up from germline, CDR1 is MDHEN and CDR2 is SYDVKM. This CDR3 has 12 amino acids. CDR3 sequence reads: CASRISGVGYTF. Written as DNA, the CDR3 is TGTGCCAGCAGGATCTCAGGGGTAGGCTACACCTTC.

The chain is built from TRBV27 and TRBJ2-7, with 7 bases matching TRBD1. V lost 0 bases, J lost 4 bases, and 9 bases stayed unmatched. CDR3 length: 16 amino acids. CDR1 is MNHEY and CDR2 is SMNVEV in the germline V gene (reference sequence). CDR3: CASSLSGQGVRYEQYF. CDR3 DNA sequence: TGTGCCAGCAGTTTATCAGGGCAGGGGGTTAGGTACGAGCAGTACTTC.

The chain recombines TRBV7-2 with TRBJ1-1; D uncertain. CDR1 is SGHTA and CDR2 is FQGNSA in the germline V gene. Trimming shortened V by 2 bases and J by 3 bases, and 13 bases separated the two germline ends. The CDR3 sequence is 15 residues long. CDR3 protein: CASSLSPFIDTEAFF. Written as DNA, the CDR3 is TGTGCCAGCAGCTTAAGCCCTTTCATCGACACTGAAGCTTTCTTT.

V is TRBV28 and J is TRBJ2-7; perhaps TRBD1 as D (6 bases). There are 15 residues in the CDR3. The germline V gene encodes CDR1 MDHEN and CDR2 SYDVKM. The germline V and J ends were trimmed by 2 bases and 4 bases, with 15 bases remaining between them. The CDR3 coding sequence is TGTGCCAGCAGTTTACCCTCCGGGACACATTACGAGCAGTACTTC. It encodes CASSLPSGTHYEQYF.

The J gene is TRBJ2-5, the V gene TRBV5-1; maybe TRBD1 (7 bases). The germline V and J ends were trimmed by 4 bases and 1 base, with 17 bases remaining between them. The CDR3 runs to 16 residues. Germline V lookup: CDR1 SGHRS, CDR2 YFSETQ. The CDR3 bases are TGCGCCAGCAGCCCGGCAGGGGGGTCGGCCCAAGAGACCCAGTACTTC. This translates into CASSPAGGSAQETQYF. The full variable domain, its missing parts supplied by reference TRBV5-1 and TRBJ2-5, is KAGVTQTPRYLIKTRGQQVTLSCSPISGHRSVSWYQQTPGQGLQFLFEYFSETQRNKGNFPGRFSGRQFSNSRSEMNVSTLELGDSALYLCASSPAGGSAQETQYFGPGTRLLVL.

The J gene is TRBJ2-3, the V gene TRBV27; 14 bases are a match to TRBD2. V lost 5 bases and J lost 5; bases outside the gene matches: 6. This CDR3 is 16 amino acids long. Per germline, CDR1 MNHEY and CDR2 SMNVEV (reference sequence). CDR3 in DNA: TGTGCCAGCAGTCTAGGACTAGCGGGAGGAATAGATACGCAGTATTTT. Amino acids: CASSLGLAGGIDTQYF.

The chain is built from TRBV11-2 and TRBJ2-3, with TRBD2 matching 13 bases. The germline CDR1 and CDR2 sequences are SGHAT and FQNNGV. The CDR3 covers 17 residues. V lost 0 bases and J lost 1; bases outside the gene matches: 1. CDR3 in amino acids: CASSLEGLAGGTDTQYF. For the CDR3, the DNA is TGTGCCAGCAGCTTAGAAGGACTAGCGGGGGGCACAGATACGCAGTATTTT.

This clone has just one count. The rearrangement uses TRBV30 and TRBJ2-1; 11 bases are shared with TRBD2. The V gene end was trimmed by 4 bases and the J gene end by 0 bases; junction bases not matched to a gene: 11. The CDR3 has 18 amino acids. Germline CDR1 GTSNPN, CDR2 SVGIG (reference sequence). In DNA, the CDR3 is TGTGCCTGGACCGGGACTAGCGGTTATGAAGTCTCCTACAATGAGCAGTTCTTC. Residues: CAWTGTSGYEVSYNEQFF.

The chain joins TRBV28 to TRBJ2-2; D might be TRBD1 (6 bases). Germline V gene lookup returns CDR1 MDHEN and CDR2 SYDVKM. The V and J ends lost 5 bases and 7 bases respectively, with 14 bases between them. The CDR3 runs to 14 residues. CDR3 bases: TGTGCCAGCAGTATTACTAGGGGGTACGGGGAGCTGTTTTTT. This sequence encodes CASSITRGYGELFF.

The chain has TRBV10-3 and TRBJ2-3; D possibly corresponds to TRBD1 (5 bases). V shed 4 bases and J shed 4 bases, with 9 bases lying between them. CDR3 length: 13 residues. Looked up from germline, CDR1 is ENHRY and CDR2 is SYGVKD. Here the CDR3 DNA reads TGTGCCATCAGTGTAAGGGGTTCAGATACGCAGTATTTT. This translates into CAISVRGSDTQYF.

The chain links TRBV6-5 to TRBJ1-2; D unclear. CDR3 length: 14 residues. Germline values: CDR1 MNHEY, CDR2 SVGAGI. V lost 0 bases, J lost 0 bases, and 5 bases lay in between. The CDR3 protein is CASSYSEANYGYTF. The DNA for the CDR3 is TGTGCCAGCAGTTACTCGGAGGCTAACTATGGCTACACCTTC.

The DNA of the CDR3 is TGTGCCAGCTCCAGGCCAAGGGGGGAGCAGTACTTC. Its translation: CASSRPRGEQYF. The chain joins TRBV28 to TRBJ2-7; D perhaps matches TRBD1 (6 bases). V was shortened by 8 bases and J by 7 bases, with 15 bases between the two germline ends. The CDR3 extends over 12 amino acids. The germline gives CDR1 MDHEN, CDR2 SYDVKM.

The chain recombines TRBV7-9 with TRBJ2-5; 11 positions match TRBD1. The CDR3 has 16 residues. The germline V gene encodes CDR1 SEHNR and CDR2 FQNEAQ (reference sequence). V gave up 8 bases and J gave up 7 bases; unmatched junction bases: 15. CDR3 nucleotides: TGTGCCAGCGGATGGACAGGGGGCGAAGTTAGGGGGACCCAGTACTTC. Translation: CASGWTGGEVRGTQYF.

V is TRBV28 and J is TRBJ2-1; the match to TRBD2 covers 9 bases. The CDR3 extends over 18 amino acids. The junction had 12 bases not matched to a gene; V was cut back by 5 bases and J by 1 base. Germline V lookup: CDR1 MDHEN, CDR2 SYDVKM. CDR3 amino acids: CASSERALAGQSYNEQFF. The CDR3, as DNA: TGTGCCAGCAGTGAGCGAGCCCTAGCGGGGCAGTCCTACAATGAGCAGTTCTTC. The full variable domain, completed using reference TRBV28 and TRBJ2-1, is DVKVTQSSRYLVKRTGEKVFLECVQDMDHENMFWYRQDPGLGLRLIYFSYDVKMKEKGDIPEGYSVSREKKERFSLILESASTNQTSMYLCASSERALAGQSYNEQFFGPGTRLTVL.

The chain employs TRBV30 and TRBJ1-6, with TRBD1 identical over 9 bases. The CDR3 totals 14 residues. Trimming cost V 3 bases and J 6 bases; bases outside gene matches: 3. Looked up from germline, CDR1 is GTSNPN and CDR2 is SVGIG (reference sequence). DNA of the CDR3: TGTGCCTGGAGAGGGACAGGGAGTAATTCACCCCTCCACTTT. The encoded protein is CAWRGTGSNSPLHF.